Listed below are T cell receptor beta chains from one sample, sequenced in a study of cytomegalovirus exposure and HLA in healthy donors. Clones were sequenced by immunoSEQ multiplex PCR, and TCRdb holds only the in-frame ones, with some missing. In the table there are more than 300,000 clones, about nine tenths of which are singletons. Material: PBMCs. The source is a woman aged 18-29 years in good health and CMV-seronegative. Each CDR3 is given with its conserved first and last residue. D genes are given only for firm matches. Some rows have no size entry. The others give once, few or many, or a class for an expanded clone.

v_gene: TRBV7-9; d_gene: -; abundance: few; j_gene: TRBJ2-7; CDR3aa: CASSGYGASIYEQYF; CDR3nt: TGTGCCAGCAGCGGATATGGGGCCTCTATCTACGAGCAGTACTTC
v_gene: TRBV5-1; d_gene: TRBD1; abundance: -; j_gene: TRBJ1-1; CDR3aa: CASSADRGRMNTEAFF; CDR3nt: TGCGCCAGCAGCGCGGACAGGGGGCGGATGAACACTGAAGCTTTCTTT
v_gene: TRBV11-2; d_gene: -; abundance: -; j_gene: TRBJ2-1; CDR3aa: CASSPSYPNEQFF; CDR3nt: TGTGCCAGCAGCCCGTCGTATCCCAATGAGCAGTTCTTC
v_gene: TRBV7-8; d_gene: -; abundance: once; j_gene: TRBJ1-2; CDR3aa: CASSLLPGVSDYGYTF; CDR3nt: TGTGCCAGCAGCTTACTCCCAGGGGTTTCTGACTATGGCTACACCTTC
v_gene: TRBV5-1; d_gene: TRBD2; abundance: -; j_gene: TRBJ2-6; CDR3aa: CASSLRTSASGANVLTF; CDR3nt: TGCGCCAGCAGCTTGAGGACTAGCGCCTCTGGGGCCAACGTCCTGACTTTC
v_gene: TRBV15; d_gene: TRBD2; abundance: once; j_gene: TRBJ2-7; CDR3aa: CATSREKQRGDSYEQYF; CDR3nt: TGTGCCACCAGCAGAGAGAAACAGCGGGGGGATTCGTACGAGCAGTACTTC
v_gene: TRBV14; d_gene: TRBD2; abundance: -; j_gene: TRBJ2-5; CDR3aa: CASSQDLLAGPLTRETQYF; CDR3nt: TGTGCCAGCAGCCAAGATCTACTAGCGGGACCCCTCACCCGAGAGACCCAGTACTTC
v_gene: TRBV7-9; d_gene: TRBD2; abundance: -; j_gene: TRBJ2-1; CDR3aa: CASSSPELAGALGQFF; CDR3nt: TGTGCCAGCAGCTCACCCGAGTTAGCGGGGGCCCTTGGGCAGTTCTTC
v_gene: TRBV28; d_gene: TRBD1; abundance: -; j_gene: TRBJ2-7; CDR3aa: CASSFGGQGRQYEQYF; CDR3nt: TGTGCCAGCAGTTTTGGGGGACAGGGTCGTCAGTACGAGCAGTACTTC
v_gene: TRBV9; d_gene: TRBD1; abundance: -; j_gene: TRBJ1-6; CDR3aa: CASSVGKGAYNSPLHF; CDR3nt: TGTGCCAGCAGCGTAGGAAAGGGGGCTTATAATTCACCCCTCCACTTT
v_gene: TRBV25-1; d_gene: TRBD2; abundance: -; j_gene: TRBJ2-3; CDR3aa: CASSDLAGGDTQYF; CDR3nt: TGTGCCAGCAGTGACCTAGCGGGGGGGGATACGCAGTATTTT
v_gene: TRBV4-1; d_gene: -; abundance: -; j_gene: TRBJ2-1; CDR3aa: CASSQDRSNEQFF; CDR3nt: TGCGCCAGCAGCCAAGATCGGTCGAATGAGCAGTTCTTC
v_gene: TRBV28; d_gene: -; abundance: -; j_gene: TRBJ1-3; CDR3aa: CATPAGNTIYF; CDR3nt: TGTGCCACCCCTGCTGGAAACACCATATATTTT
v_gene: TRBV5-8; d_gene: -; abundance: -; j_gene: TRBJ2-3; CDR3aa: CASKTGSRRSIDTQYF; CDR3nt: TGTGCCAGCAAGACTGGGAGCCGGAGGTCGATTGATACGCAGTATTTT
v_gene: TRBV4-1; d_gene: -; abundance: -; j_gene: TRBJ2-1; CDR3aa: CASSQGFYSFNEQFF; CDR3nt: TGCGCCAGCAGCCAAGGATTTTACAGTTTCAATGAGCAGTTCTTC
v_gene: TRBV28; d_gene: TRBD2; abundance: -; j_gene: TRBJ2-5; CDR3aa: CASRHWTSGSETQYF; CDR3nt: TGTGCCAGCAGACATTGGACTAGCGGATCAGAGACCCAGTACTTC
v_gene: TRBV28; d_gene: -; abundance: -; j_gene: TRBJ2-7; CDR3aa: CASSSTYLGQYF; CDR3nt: TGTGCCAGCAGTTCAACCTATCTCGGGCAGTACTTC
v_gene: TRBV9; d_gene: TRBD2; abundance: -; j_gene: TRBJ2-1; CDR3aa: CASSVELAGHNEQFF; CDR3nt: TGTGCCAGCAGCGTAGAACTAGCGGGGCACAATGAGCAGTTCTTC
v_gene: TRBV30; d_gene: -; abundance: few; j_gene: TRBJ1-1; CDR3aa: CAWSEGRTEAFF; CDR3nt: TGTGCCTGGAGTGAAGGGAGGACTGAAGCTTTCTTT
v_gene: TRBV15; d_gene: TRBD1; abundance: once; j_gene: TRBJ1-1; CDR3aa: CATSARQGWNTEAFF; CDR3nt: TGTGCCACCAGCGCCCGACAGGGTTGGAACACTGAAGCTTTCTTT
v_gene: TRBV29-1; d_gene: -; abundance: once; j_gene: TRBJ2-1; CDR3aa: CSVERNPGSGEQFF; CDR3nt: TGCAGCGTTGAACGCAACCCGGGGAGTGGTGAGCAGTTCTTC
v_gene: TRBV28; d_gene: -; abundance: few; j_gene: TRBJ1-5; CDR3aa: CASRLQGSNQPQHF; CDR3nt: TGTGCCAGCAGATTACAGGGCAGCAATCAGCCCCAGCATTTT
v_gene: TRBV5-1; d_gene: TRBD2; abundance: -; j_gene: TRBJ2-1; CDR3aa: CASSFRGLAGGPYNEQFF; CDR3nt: TGCGCCAGCAGCTTCCGGGGACTAGCGGGGGGACCCTACAATGAGCAGTTCTTC
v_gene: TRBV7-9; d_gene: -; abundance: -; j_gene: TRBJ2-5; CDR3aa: CASTRNQETQYF; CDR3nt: TGTGCCAGCACGAGAAACCAAGAGACCCAGTACTTC
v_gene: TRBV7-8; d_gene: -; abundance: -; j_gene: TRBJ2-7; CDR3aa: CASSLVNHPNYEQYF; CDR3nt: TGTGCCAGCAGCTTAGTGAATCACCCTAACTACGAGCAGTACTTC
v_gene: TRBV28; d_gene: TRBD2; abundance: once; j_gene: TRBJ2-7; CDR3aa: CASSFGGRGVYEQYF; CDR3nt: TGTGCCAGCAGTTTTGGCGGGAGAGGTGTCTACGAGCAGTACTTC
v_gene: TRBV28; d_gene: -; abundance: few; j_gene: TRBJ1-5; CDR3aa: CASSPFEQPQHF; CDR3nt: TGTGCCAGCAGCCCCTTCGAGCAGCCCCAGCATTTT
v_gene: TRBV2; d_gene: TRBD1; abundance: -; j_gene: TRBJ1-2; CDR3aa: CATTGGGNYGYTF; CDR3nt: TGTGCCACCACAGGGGGGGGAAACTATGGCTACACCTTC
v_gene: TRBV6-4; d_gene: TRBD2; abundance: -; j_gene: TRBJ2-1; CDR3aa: CASSPGTSNEQFF; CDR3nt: TGTGCCAGCAGTCCCGGGACTAGCAATGAGCAGTTCTTC
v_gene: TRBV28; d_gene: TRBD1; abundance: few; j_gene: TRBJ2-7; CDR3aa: CASSPGGAYEQYF; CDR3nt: TGTGCCAGCAGTCCAGGGGGCGCATACGAGCAGTACTTC
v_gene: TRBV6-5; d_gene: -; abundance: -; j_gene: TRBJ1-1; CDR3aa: CASSYSPLFNTEAFF; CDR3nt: TGTGCCAGCAGTTACTCGCCACTTTTTAACACTGAAGCTTTCTTT
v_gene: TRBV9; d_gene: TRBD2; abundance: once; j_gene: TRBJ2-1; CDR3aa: CASSEASGGRGNEQFF; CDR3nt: TGTGCCAGCAGCGAGGCTAGCGGGGGGAGGGGCAATGAGCAGTTCTTC